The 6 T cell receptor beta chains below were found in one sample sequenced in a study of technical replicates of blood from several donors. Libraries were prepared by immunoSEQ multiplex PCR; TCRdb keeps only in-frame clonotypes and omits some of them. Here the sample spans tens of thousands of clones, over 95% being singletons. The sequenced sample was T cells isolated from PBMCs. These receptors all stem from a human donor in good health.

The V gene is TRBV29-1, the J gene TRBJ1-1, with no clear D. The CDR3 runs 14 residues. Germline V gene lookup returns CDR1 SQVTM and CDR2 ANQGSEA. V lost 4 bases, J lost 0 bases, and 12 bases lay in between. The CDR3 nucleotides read TGCAGCGTTGCTTCCGGGAGATTGAACACTGAAGCTTTCTTT. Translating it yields CSVASGRLNTEAFF.

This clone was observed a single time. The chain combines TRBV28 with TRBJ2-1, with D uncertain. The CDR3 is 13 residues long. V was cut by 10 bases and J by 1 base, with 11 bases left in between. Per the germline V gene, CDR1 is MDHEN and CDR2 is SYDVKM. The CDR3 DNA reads TGTGCCATTGTCGACATGTCCTACAATGAGCAGTTCTTC. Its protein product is CAIVDMSYNEQFF.

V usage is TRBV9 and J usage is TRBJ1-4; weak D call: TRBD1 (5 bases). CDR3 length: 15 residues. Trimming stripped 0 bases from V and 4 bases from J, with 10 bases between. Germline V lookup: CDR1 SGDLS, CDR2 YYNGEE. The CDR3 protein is CASSVGSGINEKLFF. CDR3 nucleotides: TGTGCCAGCAGCGTAGGTTCAGGGATTAATGAAAAACTGTTTTTT.

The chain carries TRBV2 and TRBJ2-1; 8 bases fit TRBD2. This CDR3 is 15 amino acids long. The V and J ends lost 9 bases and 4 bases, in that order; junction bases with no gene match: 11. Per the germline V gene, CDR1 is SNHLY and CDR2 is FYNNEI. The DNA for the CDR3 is TGTGCCAGAGAGCGGGGGCTTGTTTCGTACAATGAGCAGTTCTTC. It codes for CARERGLVSYNEQFF.

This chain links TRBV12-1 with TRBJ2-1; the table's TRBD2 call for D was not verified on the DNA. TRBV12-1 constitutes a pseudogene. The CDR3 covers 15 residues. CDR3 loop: CASSSLTSSYNEQFF. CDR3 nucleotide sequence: TGTGCCAGCAGCTCCCTGACTAGCTCCTACAATGAGCAGTTCTTC.

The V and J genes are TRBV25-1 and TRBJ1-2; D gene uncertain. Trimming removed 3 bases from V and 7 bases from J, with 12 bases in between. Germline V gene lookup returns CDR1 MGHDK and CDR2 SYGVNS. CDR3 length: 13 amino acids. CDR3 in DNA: TGTGCCAGCAGTGACTCATCGGGGTTTGGCTACACCTTC. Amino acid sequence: CASSDSSGFGYTF.